The clone carrying this T cell receptor beta chain was detected a few times. The CDR3 is 13 amino acids. Germline CDR1 and CDR2: MNHEY and SMNVEV (reference sequence). The germline V and J ends were trimmed by 3 bases and 2 bases, with 7 bases remaining between them. The data derive from a study of cytomegalovirus exposure and HLA in healthy donors. Amplification used 60 Vbeta primers and 13 Jbeta primers. This table comes from immunoSEQ multiplex PCR, and its TCRdb copy is limited to in-frame clones, with some not included. The sample yields some 90,000 clones, 65% to 75% seen once. The genes are TRBV27 and TRBJ1-2; tentatively, D is TRBD1 (5 bases). Specimen: PBMCs. The clonotype was recovered from a female donor in good health and CMV-seropositive. Here the CDR3 reads CASSFSGNYGYTF. CDR3 nucleotide sequence: TGTGCCAGCAGTTTTTCAGGGAACTATGGCTACACCTTC.